This TCR beta chain originates from a study of cytomegalovirus exposure and HLA in healthy donors (TCRdb year 2017). With regard to the full study: An earlier analysis of roughly 500 of the donors reported 276 Gb of sequence data and 90 million to 120 million unique TCR beta sequences obtained from roughly 170 million T cells. An early release covering roughly 640 HLA-typed donors comprised about 300 gigabases of sequencing data and around 80 million unique TCR sequences. Among the roughly 390 genotyped donors, around 81% belonged to the genetic ancestry cluster associated with self-reported Caucasian donors. The study aimed to test whether cataloging public T cell receptors could reveal signatures of past pathogen exposure. Using immunosequencing, the study profiled T cell repertoires from about 620 subjects and related those repertoires to cytomegalovirus serostatus. Besides the first cohort of roughly 640 subjects, a separate validation cohort made up of around 120 different subjects was used. High-throughput TCR immunosequencing, statistical association of individual TCRs with disease status, and machine learning were combined to predict cytomegalovirus infection status. In a later analysis, previously published TCR beta repertoires from about 640 donors were re-analyzed and high-resolution HLA genotyping was added so that TCR occurrence patterns could be studied. Rather than using new phenotypic data, the later analysis identified candidate immune exposures from TCR beta sequences and from how often those sequences occurred across donors. In an earlier analysis of roughly 580 of the donors, high-throughput TCR beta sequencing was used to judge whether each TCR beta V gene segment behaved as functional or pseudogenic. Donor age, sex, ethnicity and CMV serostatus were compiled together with the repertoire data. A later genetic analysis used genome-wide SNP genotypes for about three fifths of the 666 donors, treating that subset as a discovery cohort. All discovery cohort repertoires had been generated using a single sequencing platform. HLA typing covered class I and class II loci at four-digit resolution. The number of donors typed differed by locus, with roughly 620-630 for A, B, C, DRB1 and DQB1, roughly 520 for DQA1, approximately 570 for DPA1, and approximately 470 for DPB1. Several DR-DQ haplotypes were handled as single units for association and clustering because linkage in the cohort was strong. Among a few hundred genotyped donors of the cohort, an average of 235,054 unique TCR beta nucleotide sequences were sequenced per donor, around 18% of them non-productive.

The cohort comprised 670 or so healthy bone marrow donors. At the time of sampling, every cohort member was nominally healthy, though immune exposures that went unrecorded were likely present. The donor was CMV seropositive and belonged to the group of a few hundred seropositive cohort members. A peripheral blood sample was collected from each donor, and TCR beta sequencing was performed on peripheral blood mononuclear cells. Genomic DNA extraction from the blood cell samples was performed with the Qiagen DNeasy Blood Extraction Kit. As regards this clone: This clone's antigen is unknown. Base qualities are missing; no much larger clone stands one base away.

Study-wide conclusions, independent of this receptor: V-gene and J-gene trimming of TCR beta chains was associated with a missense DCLRE1C variant in a later genetic analysis, and the association was replicated in an independent cohort. A cluster of highly shared sequence variants was judged likely to be a technical artifact of the sequencing pipeline. A total of 164 TCR beta chains were listed by the study as associated with cytomegalovirus. The authors suggested that the approach could potentially be generalized to other disease states and immunological phenotypes. In a later analysis, HLA-associated TCR beta chains were found to be more clonally expanded and to have lower generation probabilities than equally common non-associated chains. Several of the top co-occurrence clusters appeared to be linked to parvovirus B19, influenza, CMV and Epstein-Barr virus, according to a later analysis. This cohort had only TCR beta chains sequenced, and the lack of alpha or paired-chain data limited which features could be detected. At a false discovery rate of 0.05, a later analysis linked roughly 17,000 TCR beta sequences to specific HLA alleles. In an earlier analysis of 450 to 750 of the donors, most TCR beta V segments appeared in productive rearrangements about 90% or about 30% of the time, broadly matching IMGT annotations. Because the 87-base-pair reads could not distinguish some IMGT-functional V segments, including TRBV6-2 and TRBV6-3, those segments were excluded. When HLA alleles, especially DR and DQ, strongly co-occurred, attributing TCR associations to individual alleles was difficult. Because HLA typing was unavailable for some donors at each locus, only the typed subset was used in association tests. The only immune exposure information available for the cohort was CMV serostatus. A further reported finding was that TCR beta sequences accurately predicted the HLA-A and HLA-B alleles for most subjects in the first cohort. Correlated functional status among segregating V segments might be attributable to linkage disequilibrium, but an unknown experimental factor could not be ruled out. Because counts were too low, 15 or so rarely observed V segments, including chromosome 9 orphons, were excluded from the earlier analysis of under 650 of the donors. A later analysis found that TCR association rates varied across HLA loci, with DRB1 alleles showing the most associated TCRs and HLA-C alleles the fewest. The classifier was reported to diagnose cytomegalovirus status with high specificity and sensitivity in both the original and validation cohorts. According to a later genetic analysis, donors in an Asian-associated ancestry cluster had fewer N-insertions in productive TCRs than the approximately 670-donor mean. In a later analysis, most CMV-associated TCR beta chains were found to appear HLA-restricted, with HLA associations seemingly driven largely by CMV exposure. Three of the identified cytomegalovirus-associated TCR beta chains were confirmed in vitro to be specific for cytomegalovirus antigens. Most TCR sequences were seen in very few donors, while some public TCRs were found in many individuals. Sequencing depth was assumed to be roughly uniform across donors in the presence/absence analyses, though that assumption may not hold.

Library generation was performed with the immunoSEQ multiplex PCR assay. The multiplex PCR relied on a mix of 60 forward primers for TCR Vbeta segments and 13 reverse primers for TCR Jbeta segments. A multiplex PCR assay on genomic DNA amplified the CDR3 region of rearranged TCR beta genes. The Illumina HiSeq System was used to sequence the amplified TCR beta libraries as 87-base-pair reads. The authors' pipeline ran thus. In a later analysis, some 80 million unique TCR beta chains were counted across the 500 to 700 repertoires, and approximately 11 million of these chains were shared by at least two donors. Raw reads were error-corrected and collapsed into unique sequences by a nearest-neighbor algorithm in which closely related sequences were merged to remove PCR and sequencing errors. V, D and J gene segments were assigned by aligning CDR3 sequences to IMGT reference sequences. For a sequence to be retained, at least a six-nucleotide match to both a V gene segment and a J gene segment was required. A rearrangement counted as productive if the CDR3 had no stop codons and remained in frame with V and J, and every other rearrangement counted as non-productive. Following IMGT convention, CDR3 was defined as the stretch from the second conserved V-encoded cysteine to the conserved J-encoded phenylalanine. In an earlier analysis of more than 550 of the donors, sequences lacking an unambiguous match to a single V gene segment were excluded. An earlier analysis of some 610 of the donors called V segments functional above 56.7% productive rearrangements and segregating when the between-donor standard deviation exceeded 5%. A statistical classification framework was developed to diagnose cytomegalovirus status using the catalog of TCR beta chain sequences. A later analysis assigned V and J genes by comparing TCR nucleotide sequences with IMGT/GENE-DB human TR gene sequences. A later analysis assigned CDR3 sequences and most-parsimonious VDJ recombination scenarios with the TCRdist pipeline. In a later analysis, every TCR beta chain was defined by the combination of its CDR3 amino acid sequence and its V-gene family, and reads without a unique V-gene family were dropped. A later analysis removed several hundred highly shared, low-generation-probability nucleotide sequences to deal with suspected cross-contamination and a sequencing artifact. In a later analysis, a clonal expansion index was calculated for each public chain from normalized within-repertoire ranks of inferred template counts. A later analysis computed generation probabilities with a VDJ recombination model fitted to out-of-frame rearrangements, and checked the results against IGoR. In a later analysis, hypergeometric tests were used to score TCR-TCR, TCR-HLA and TCR-CMV co-occurrence, with a repertoire-size bias correction applied to TCR pairs. False discovery rates were estimated in a later analysis by permuting HLA or CMV assignments 20 times. In a later analysis, co-occurring TCRs were grouped using DBSCAN, and TCRdist sequence similarity was added for clustering within HLA-allele-positive subsets. For co-occurrence clustering, repertoires with fewer than 30,000 or more than 120,000 public chains were excluded, along with roughly 5 repertoires with anomalous nucleotide sharing. TCRdb re-hosts the immuneACCESS table, in-frame sequences only. Its copies lack some clones; in the studies checked, an unresolved V gene accounts for under half of them, and the cause for the rest is not known. The DNA was the basis for D and trimming; V, J and clone size are from that table. The sample profile shows under 200,000 clones; roughly an eighth of them were found once. The top ten clonotypes cover approximately 8.3% of the sample.

For this chain, trimming is 6 bases at the V end and 4 bases at the J end, and the number of junction bases without a gene match is 8. The CDR3, from cysteine to phenylalanine, totals 15 residues. Only the CDR3 region is kept as DNA, spanning 45 bases read in frame from base 1. CDR1 and CDR2, per the germline V gene, are MNHNS and SASEGT. Rearrangement joined TRBV6-1 to TRBJ1-5; 8 junctional bases match TRBD1. The TCR was taken from a man aged 45-60 years in good health and CMV-seropositive. Sequences were obtained from PBMCs. The CDR3 is CASSRGQGMNQPQHF. The DNA sequence is given as TGTGCCAGCAGCAGAGGACAGGGTATGAATCAGCCCCAGCATTTT.